These T cell receptor beta chains were read from a single sample in a study of blood T cell repertoires in COVID-19. Method: immunoSEQ multiplex PCR; TCRdb's copy keeps in-frame clones and lacks some. The repertoire has hundreds of thousands of clones, 88% of them found once; the top ten carry 3.5% to 4%. Sequences were obtained from peripheral blood. The receptors were sampled from a woman aged 45 to 65 with active or convalescent COVID-19. Each CDR3 is given with its conserved first and last residue. The D gene is left open where the match is weak. Clone size is given for some rows only: seen once, a few or many times, or a class if the clone is expanded.

>.|TRBV18|TRBD1|TRBJ1-1
CASSQFTGGSPNTEAFF
TGTGCCAGCTCACAATTTACAGGGGGGTCCCCGAACACTGAAGCTTTCTTT
>.|TRBV6-2/TRBV6-3|.|TRBJ1-1
CASSFREITRKAFF
TGTGCCAGCAGTTTCCGGGAGATTACAAGAAAAGCTTTCTTT
>.|TRBV5-8|.|TRBJ1-3
CASSLRGSGNTIYF
TGTGCCAGCAGCTTGCGGGGCTCTGGAAACACCATATATTTT
>.|TRBV7-2|TRBD1|TRBJ1-2
CASSFNNRGPRGYTF
TGTGCCAGCAGCTTCAATAACAGGGGACCGAGGGGCTACACCTTC
>few|TRBV19|TRBD1|TRBJ1-2
CASSMAPGTGDYGYTF
TGTGCCAGTAGTATGGCCCCCGGGACAGGGGATTATGGCTACACCTTC
>.|TRBV4-2|.|TRBJ2-1
CASSRSVNNEQFF
TGTGCCAGCAGCCGTAGCGTGAACAATGAGCAGTTCTTC
>.|TRBV12-3/TRBV12-4|.|TRBJ2-7
CASARQETYEQYF
TGTGCCAGCGCAAGACAGGAGACCTACGAGCAGTACTTC
>.|TRBV2|TRBD1|TRBJ1-1
CASSGGTGRNTEAFF
TGTGCCAGCAGTGGTGGGACAGGACGGAACACTGAAGCTTTCTTT
>.|TRBV5-1|.|TRBJ2-2
CASRWAGDTGELFF
TGCGCCAGCCGGTGGGCAGGGGACACCGGGGAGCTGTTTTTT
>once|TRBV7-2|TRBD1|TRBJ2-7
CASSPTGGSNYEQYF
TGTGCCAGCAGCCCGACAGGGGGCTCCAACTACGAGCAGTACTTC
>.|TRBV21-1|.|TRBJ2-2
CASSDRGQGTNTGELFF
TGTGCCAGCAGCGATAGGGGACAGGGAACGAACACCGGGGAGCTGTTTTTT
>.|TRBV4-3|.|TRBJ1-2
CASSQDQDGSRYGYTF
TGCGCCAGCAGCCAAGATCAGGACGGGAGTCGGTATGGCTACACCTTC
>.|TRBV6-6|TRBD1|TRBJ1-2
CASRQQGSGYTF
TGTGCCAGCAGGCAACAGGGGTCTGGCTACACCTTC
>.|TRBV11-2|TRBD2|TRBJ2-7
CASSLPTGTSGEQYF
TGTGCCAGCAGCTTACCAACCGGGACTAGCGGGGAGCAGTACTTC
>.|TRBV6-2/TRBV6-3|TRBD1|TRBJ1-5
CASSSPDRGSNQPQHF
TGTGCCAGCAGCTCCCCGGACAGGGGAAGCAATCAGCCCCAGCATTTT
>.|TRBV30|TRBD1|TRBJ1-2
CAWSVQMGTGIRTDTF
TGTGCCTGGAGTGTACAGATGGGGACAGGGATTAGAACGGACACCTTC